The rows below give T cell receptor beta chains drawn from one sample of a study of T cell repertoires in cytomegalovirus infection. The antigens for these receptors are not known. TCRdb passed the reads through MiXCR, listing each CDR3 protein once. The table lists 250,000 to 300,000 distinct CDR3 sequences, 20% to 25% of them singletons. The sequencing used cultured PBMCs, collected from culture after CMV antigen stimulation. The receptor set was obtained from a human donor in good health (CMV status not recorded). Some clones in this sample may be carry-over from other donors' samples. The CDR3 runs from the conserved cysteine through the conserved F or W. A D gene is named only where the DNA matches it firmly. For some rows the clone size is stated as once, few or many, or as a class when expanded; others skip it.

clone_size	j_call	cdr3_length	d_call	v_call	cdr3_aa	cdr3_nt
many	TRBJ2-2	15	TRBD2	TRBV6-2/TRBV6-3	CASSTGTSEAGELFF	TGTGCCAGCAGTACCGGGACTAGCGAGGCCGGGGAGCTGTTTTTT
few	TRBJ2-5	16	.	TRBV12-3/TRBV12-4	CASSPQLTRPQETQYF	TGTGCCAGCAGTCCCCAATTAACTAGGCCTCAAGAGACCCAGTACTTC
many	TRBJ2-7	18	TRBD1	TRBV2	CASTPQGALELSPYEQYF	TGTGCCAGCACTCCCCAGGGGGCTCTGGAACTTTCCCCCTACGAGCAGTACTTC
.	TRBJ2-1	15	TRBD2	TRBV19	CASQHGVAGGNEQFF	TGTGCCAGTCAACATGGGGTAGCGGGGGGGAATGAGCAGTTCTTC
.	TRBJ2-2	15	TRBD2	TRBV10-3	CAISELAGENGELFF	TGTGCCATCAGTGAACTAGCGGGAGAGAACGGGGAGCTGTTTTTT
.	TRBJ2-7	14	.	TRBV28	CASSFRYLSYEQYF	TGTGCCAGCAGTTTTCGTTACTTATCCTACGAGCAGTACTTC
.	TRBJ1-1	16	.	TRBV6-4	CASSNLGGRLRTEAFF	TGTGCCAGCAGTAACCTAGGGGGGCGGTTAAGGACTGAAGCTTTCTTT
many	TRBJ1-1	15	.	TRBV7-8	CASSLGRGPSTEAFF	TGTGCCAGCAGCTTAGGCAGGGGCCCGAGCACTGAAGCTTTCTTT
.	TRBJ2-1	13	TRBD2	TRBV29-1	CSGTSGRATEQFF	TGCAGCGGAACAAGCGGGAGGGCCACTGAGCAGTTCTTC
few	TRBJ2-3	17	TRBD2	TRBV11-3	CASSLDSLAGGSDTQYF	TGTGCCAGCAGCTTAGATTCCCTAGCGGGAGGATCAGATACGCAGTATTTT
few	TRBJ2-1	13	.	TRBV6-2/TRBV6-3	CASNQLGYNEQFF	TGTGCCAGCAACCAACTAGGCTACAATGAGCAGTTCTTC
many	TRBJ2-1	18	TRBD2	TRBV19	CASSIKAGGTPFYNEQFF	TGTGCCAGTAGTATAAAAGCGGGAGGGACCCCTTTCTACAATGAGCAGTTCTTC
few	TRBJ2-1	15	.	TRBV19	CATSTSAALNNEQFF	TGTGCCACCTCTACGAGCGCCGCCTTGAACAATGAGCAGTTCTTC
few	TRBJ2-1	17	.	TRBV20-1	CSARGRDLMSSYNEQFF	TGCAGTGCTAGAGGGAGGGATCTTATGAGCTCCTACAATGAGCAGTTCTTC
.	TRBJ2-1	12	.	TRBV19	CASSTIIDEQFF	TGTGCCAGTAGTACCATCATAGATGAGCAGTTCTTC
few	TRBJ2-3	15	TRBD2	TRBV11-2	CASSSEGGPSDTQYF	TGTGCCAGCAGCTCGGAGGGAGGGCCCTCAGATACGCAGTATTTT
.	TRBJ2-2	16	.	TRBV18	CASSPKLWVPTGELFF	TGTGCCAGCTCACCAAAGCTTTGGGTTCCCACCGGGGAGCTGTTTTTT
many	TRBJ2-3	14	.	TRBV7-8	CASSFGTLTDTQYF	TGTGCCAGCAGCTTCGGGACACTCACAGATACGCAGTATTTT
.	TRBJ2-5	15	TRBD1	TRBV6-6	CASSSGTGVQETQYF	TGTGCCAGCAGTTCTGGGACAGGGGTTCAAGAGACCCAGTACTTC
.	TRBJ2-2	13	.	TRBV12-3/TRBV12-4	CASTLRRTGELFF	TGTGCCAGCACTTTGAGGCGCACCGGGGAGCTGTTTTTT
many	TRBJ2-1	12	TRBD2	TRBV6-2/TRBV6-3	CATAQREGLKFF	TGTGCCACAGCCCAGCGGGAGGGCCTTAAGTTCTTC